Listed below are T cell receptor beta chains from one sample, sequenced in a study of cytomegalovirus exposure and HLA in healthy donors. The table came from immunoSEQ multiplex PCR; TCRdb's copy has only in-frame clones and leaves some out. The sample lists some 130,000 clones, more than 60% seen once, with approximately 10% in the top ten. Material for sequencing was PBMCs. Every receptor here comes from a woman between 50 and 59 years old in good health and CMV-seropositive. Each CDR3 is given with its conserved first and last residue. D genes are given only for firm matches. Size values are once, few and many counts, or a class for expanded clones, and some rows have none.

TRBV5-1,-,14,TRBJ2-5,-,CASSGVSGEETQYF,TGCGCCAGCTCGGGGGTATCGGGGGAAGAGACCCAGTACTTC
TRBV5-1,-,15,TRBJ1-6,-,CASSLGTGWNSPLHF,TGCGCCAGCAGCTTGGGTACAGGGTGGAATTCACCCCTCCACTTT
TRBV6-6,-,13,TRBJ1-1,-,CASTPRRGEEAFF,TGTGCCAGCACCCCTCGACGGGGGGAAGAAGCTTTCTTT
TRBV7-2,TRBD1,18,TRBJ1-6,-,CASSPVGTGRLYNSPLHF,TGTGCCAGCAGTCCCGTCGGGACAGGGAGGTTGTATAATTCACCCCTCCACTTT
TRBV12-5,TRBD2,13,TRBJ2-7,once,CASASGGWYEQYF,TGTGCTAGTGCTAGCGGGGGGTGGTACGAGCAGTACTTC
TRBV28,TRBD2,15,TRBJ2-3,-,CASTKRGGVTDTQYF,TGTGCCAGCACCAAGAGGGGAGGGGTCACAGATACGCAGTATTTT
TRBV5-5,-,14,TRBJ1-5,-,CASSWDSSNQPQHF,TGTGCCAGCAGTTGGGACTCTAGCAATCAGCCCCAGCATTTT
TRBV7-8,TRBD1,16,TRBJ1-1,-,CASTLGTGGKNTEAFF,TGTGCCAGCACTTTGGGTACAGGGGGCAAGAACACTGAAGCTTTCTTT
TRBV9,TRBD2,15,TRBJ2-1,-,CASSVSGGIYNEQFF,TGTGCCAGCAGCGTGAGCGGGGGGATTTACAATGAGCAGTTCTTC
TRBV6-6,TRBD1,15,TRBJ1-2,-,CASSYGTGLDYGYTF,TGTGCCAGCAGTTACGGGACAGGTCTGGACTATGGCTACACCTTC
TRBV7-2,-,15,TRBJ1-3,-,CASRRSGGQGNTIYF,TGTGCCAGCAGGCGGTCGGGGGGGCAAGGAAACACCATATATTTT
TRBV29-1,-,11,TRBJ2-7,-,CSVRMDYEQYF,TGCAGCGTGAGGATGGACTACGAGCAGTACTTC
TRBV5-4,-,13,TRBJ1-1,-,CASSLDTNTEAFF,TGTGCCAGCAGCTTGGACACGAACACTGAAGCTTTCTTT
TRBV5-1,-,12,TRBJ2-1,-,CASRGGLNEQFF,TGCGCCAGCAGGGGGGGGCTTAATGAGCAGTTCTTC
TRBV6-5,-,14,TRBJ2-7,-,CASRVRVNLYEQYF,TGTGCCAGCAGAGTTCGGGTGAACCTCTACGAGCAGTACTTC
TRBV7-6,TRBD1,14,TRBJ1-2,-,CASSPTGLNYGYTF,TGTGCCAGCAGCCCGACAGGGCTTAACTATGGCTACACCTTC
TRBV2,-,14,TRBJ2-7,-,CASSDGTADYEQYF,TGTGCCAGCAGCGACGGAACAGCGGACTACGAGCAGTACTTC
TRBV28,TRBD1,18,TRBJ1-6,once,CASSLFGRLTGRGSPLHF,TGTGCCAGCAGTTTATTCGGGCGGTTGACAGGGAGAGGTTCACCCCTCCACTTT
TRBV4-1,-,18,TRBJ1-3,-,CASSQEKLWEGTGNTIYF,TGCGCCAGCAGCCAAGAAAAACTATGGGAGGGCACTGGAAACACCATATATTTT
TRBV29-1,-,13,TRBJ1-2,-,CSVVGSGVGGYTF,TGCAGCGTTGTAGGGTCGGGGGTAGGAGGCTACACCTTC
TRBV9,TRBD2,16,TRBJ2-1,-,CASSVAGESSYNEQFF,TGTGCCAGCAGCGTCGCGGGGGAGAGCTCCTACAATGAGCAGTTCTTC
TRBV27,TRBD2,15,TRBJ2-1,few,CASSRTSGGANEQFF,TGTGCCAGCAGCCGTACTAGCGGGGGGGCCAATGAGCAGTTCTTC
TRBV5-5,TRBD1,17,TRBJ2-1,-,CASSEFPGQGSYNEQFF,TGTGCCAGCAGCGAATTTCCGGGACAGGGGAGCTACAATGAGCAGTTCTTC
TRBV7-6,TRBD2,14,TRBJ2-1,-,CASTQGGGGDEQFF,TGTGCCAGCACCCAGGGCGGGGGTGGGGATGAGCAGTTCTTC
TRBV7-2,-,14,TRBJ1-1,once,CASSLLQGDTEAFF,TGTGCCAGCAGCCTCTTACAGGGTGACACTGAAGCTTTCTTT
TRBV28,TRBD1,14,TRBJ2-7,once,CASSLPDRSYEQYF,TGTGCCAGCAGTTTACCGGACAGGAGCTACGAGCAGTACTTC
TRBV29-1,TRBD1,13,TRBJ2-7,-,CSVELGQGYEQYF,TGCAGCGTAGAATTGGGACAGGGGTACGAGCAGTACTTC
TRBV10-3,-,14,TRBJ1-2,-,CAISESGEDYGYTF,TGTGCCATCAGTGAGTCAGGTGAGGACTATGGCTACACCTTC
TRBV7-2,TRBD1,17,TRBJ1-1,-,CASSLYSQGALGTEAFF,TGTGCCAGCAGCTTATACAGCCAGGGGGCGTTGGGCACTGAAGCTTTCTTT
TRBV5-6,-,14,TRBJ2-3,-,CASSLTPQGDTQYF,TGTGCCAGCAGCTTAACCCCCCAGGGAGATACGCAGTATTTT